A single sample gave rise to the 8 T cell receptor beta chains below, sequenced in a study of blood T cells in healthy people across ages. Through a sample-barcoded 5' primer and a J-beta primer mix, a second PCR was run for about 6 to 11 cycles. Via MiXCR, TCRdb re-called the 5' RACE reads, giving one row per CDR3 protein. In the table there are 1.5 million to 2 million distinct CDR3 sequences, almost 35% of which are singletons. The sample consisted of blood. Source of these receptors: a woman aged 30 to 39 in good health.

As to this clonotype: Possible read error: a much larger clone is one base away. The chain joins TRBV5-1 to TRBJ2-7; D is uncertain. The CDR3 is 15 amino acids. Germline CDR1 SGHRS, CDR2 YFSETQ. The CDR3 DNA sequence: TGCGCCAGCAGCCCCGACGCCCTCAAACCCTACGGGCAGTACTTC. Translating gives CASSPDALKPYGQYF.

This clonotype was counted a few times. The chain carries TRBV4-1 and TRBJ1-2; the D gene is possibly TRBD1 (6 bases). Germline CDR1 reads MGHRA; CDR2 reads YSYEKL. This CDR3 region has 15 residues. V lost 3 bases, J lost 3 bases, and 14 bases lay in between. CDR3 amino acids: CASSQSPGQDYGYTF. As DNA, the CDR3 is TGCGCCAGCAGCCAGTCCCCGGGACAAGACTATGGCTACACCTTC.

The chain has TRBV20-1 and TRBJ1-6; maybe TRBD1 (5 bases). Trimming removed 6 bases at V and 0 bases at J, with 9 bases between. The CDR3 contains 14 residues. Germline lookup yields CDR1 DFQATT and CDR2 SNEGSKA (reference sequence). The CDR3: CSATDSSYNSPLHF. As DNA, the CDR3 is TGCAGTGCAACAGACAGCTCCTATAATTCACCCCTCCACTTT.

This clonotype was counted many times. The J gene is TRBJ2-1, the V gene TRBV29-1; D gene uncertain. V lost 1 base, J lost 2 bases, and 3 bases lay in between. Germline V gene data show CDR1 as SQVTM and CDR2 as ANQGSEA. There are 12 residues in the CDR3. DNA for the CDR3: TGCAGCGTTGAAGCGACCTACAATGAGCAGTTCTTC. Translated, it gives CSVEATYNEQFF.

In this sample, this clonotype turned up many times. This sequence joins TRBV24-1 and TRBJ2-5, with TRBD2 as a possible D gene (5 bases). Germline CDR1 reads KGHDR; CDR2 reads SFDVKD. V was cut by 2 bases and J by 4 bases, with 13 bases left in between. CDR3 length: 15 amino acids. The CDR3 region is CATSDYRDGRETQYF. CDR3 nucleotide sequence: TGTGCCACCAGTGATTACCGGGATGGGAGAGAGACCCAGTACTTC.

This clonotype was counted between two and nine times. This chain uses TRBV28 with TRBJ2-5; no clear D gene. Deletions cut 3 bases from V and 3 bases from J, with 14 bases between. Germline assignment: CDR1 MDHEN and CDR2 SYDVKM. The CDR3 is 15 residues long. The CDR3 bases are TGTGCCAGCAGTTTTCCGTTCGGATACGAAGAGACCCAGTACTTC. This sequence encodes CASSFPFGYEETQYF.

This clonotype was seen only a few times. The chain is built from TRBV12-3 or TRBV12-4 and TRBJ1-2; D gene unclear. The V and J ends lost 1 base and 4 bases respectively, with 13 bases between them. CDR3 length equals 15 residues. CDR3 region: CASSLGGRGGYGYTF. Written as DNA, the CDR3 is TGTGCCAGCAGTTTAGGCGGGAGAGGCGGCTATGGCTACACCTTC.

This clonotype has just a few counts. The chain has TRBV20-1 and TRBJ2-7; the D is unclear. Germline V gives CDR1 DFQATT, CDR2 SNEGSKA (reference sequence). CDR3 size: 13 residues. V shed 6 bases and J shed 5 bases, with 17 bases lying between them. DNA for the CDR3: TGCAGTGCCCTTGATCCCACTCCCAACGAGCAGTACTTC. Its translation is CSALDPTPNEQYF.